This is a list of T cell receptor beta chains from one sample in a study of cytomegalovirus exposure and HLA in healthy donors. The assay was immunoSEQ multiplex PCR, and TCRdb's table has in-frame clones only and misses some. Of around 130,000 clones in the sample, around 92% were seen once. The sequencing sample was made of PBMCs. The receptors come from a man between 25 and 39 years old in good health and CMV-seronegative. The CDR3 runs from the conserved cysteine through the conserved F or W. D genes are given only for firm matches. Size tells how often a clone was seen (once, few, many) or the class of an expanded clone, and some rows leave it out.

v_call: TRBV4-2
j_call: TRBJ2-1
clone_size: large
d_call: .
cdr3_nt: TGTGCCAGCAGCCAAAGAGGACAGATCCATTACAATGAGCAGTTCTTC
cdr3_aa: CASSQRGQIHYNEQFF

v_call: TRBV27
j_call: TRBJ2-7
clone_size: .
d_call: TRBD1
cdr3_nt: TGTGCCAGCAGTTCCCCCCTCCACAGGGGCCACGAGCAGTACTTC
cdr3_aa: CASSSPLHRGHEQYF

v_call: TRBV5-4
j_call: TRBJ1-5
clone_size: .
d_call: TRBD1
cdr3_nt: TGTGCCAGCAGTCCTGGGACAGGGGAAGGACAGCCCCAGCATTTT
cdr3_aa: CASSPGTGEGQPQHF

v_call: TRBV7-8
j_call: TRBJ2-1
clone_size: once
d_call: TRBD2
cdr3_nt: TGTGCCAGCAGCCGTCCGGGACTAGCTGGCAATGAGCAGTTCTTC
cdr3_aa: CASSRPGLAGNEQFF

v_call: TRBV5-6
j_call: TRBJ1-5
clone_size: .
d_call: TRBD1
cdr3_nt: TGTGCCAGCGCTAGACAGGGGGCTCTTAGCAATCAGCCCCAGCATTTT
cdr3_aa: CASARQGALSNQPQHF

v_call: TRBV2
j_call: TRBJ2-7
clone_size: .
d_call: .
cdr3_nt: TGTGCCAGCAGGGGTTTTTGGAGCTCCTACGAGCAGTACTTC
cdr3_aa: CASRGFWSSYEQYF

v_call: TRBV28
j_call: TRBJ2-7
clone_size: .
d_call: .
cdr3_nt: TGTGCCAGCAGTTTATTAGGAGTTTCCCGATTGTCTCTGTACTTC
cdr3_aa: CASSLLGVSRLSLYF

v_call: TRBV5-1
j_call: TRBJ1-1
clone_size: .
d_call: TRBD1
cdr3_nt: TGCGCCAGCAGCTTTAAACTAGACAGGGTCACTGAAGCTTTCTTT
cdr3_aa: CASSFKLDRVTEAFF

v_call: TRBV4-3
j_call: TRBJ2-3
clone_size: .
d_call: TRBD2
cdr3_nt: TGCGCCAGCAGCCAAGAGGGGACTAGCGGGGGGAGGGTCACAGATACGCAGTATTTT
cdr3_aa: CASSQEGTSGGRVTDTQYF

v_call: TRBV4-2
j_call: TRBJ1-1
clone_size: .
d_call: TRBD1
cdr3_nt: TGTGCCAGCAGCCAAGATCAGGGGGCTCTTTATGAAGCTTTCTTT
cdr3_aa: CASSQDQGALYEAFF

v_call: TRBV19
j_call: TRBJ2-1
clone_size: .
d_call: TRBD1
cdr3_nt: TGTGCCAGTAGTACCCCGACAGGGGGCTCCTACAATGAGCAGTTCTTC
cdr3_aa: CASSTPTGGSYNEQFF

v_call: TRBV6-5
j_call: TRBJ2-7
clone_size: .
d_call: .
cdr3_nt: TGTGCCAGCAGTTACGATGAACTCTCCTACGAGCAGTACTTC
cdr3_aa: CASSYDELSYEQYF

v_call: TRBV7-9
j_call: TRBJ2-1
clone_size: .
d_call: .
cdr3_nt: TGTGCCAGCAGCTTAGCTCTAGTAGGCAATGAGCAGTTCTTC
cdr3_aa: CASSLALVGNEQFF

v_call: TRBV19
j_call: TRBJ1-5
clone_size: .
d_call: .
cdr3_nt: TGTGCCAGTCGAGTCGGGGGGCAGCCCCAGCATTTT
cdr3_aa: CASRVGGQPQHF

v_call: TRBV29-1
j_call: TRBJ2-7
clone_size: .
d_call: TRBD2
cdr3_nt: TGCAGCGTTGGGGGCGGGAGCTCCTACGAGCAGTACTTC
cdr3_aa: CSVGGGSSYEQYF

v_call: TRBV19
j_call: TRBJ2-2
clone_size: .
d_call: TRBD1
cdr3_nt: TGTGCCAGTAGTATCACAGGGGCGGCGGGGGAGCTGTTTTTT
cdr3_aa: CASSITGAAGELFF

v_call: TRBV7-8
j_call: TRBJ2-7
clone_size: .
d_call: .
cdr3_nt: TGTGCCAGCAGCTTAGGGCGGGGACAGAAAACCTACGAGCAGTACTTC
cdr3_aa: CASSLGRGQKTYEQYF

v_call: TRBV7-2
j_call: TRBJ2-6
clone_size: .
d_call: .
cdr3_nt: TGTGCCAGCAGCTCCGGGGATGGGGCCAACGTCCTGACTTTC
cdr3_aa: CASSSGDGANVLTF

v_call: TRBV2
j_call: TRBJ1-1
clone_size: .
d_call: .
cdr3_nt: TGTGCCAGCAGTGAAGCGGACAGTCTGAACACTGAAGCTTTCTTT
cdr3_aa: CASSEADSLNTEAFF

v_call: TRBV4-1
j_call: TRBJ1-1
clone_size: .
d_call: TRBD1
cdr3_nt: TGCGCCAGCAGCCCGACAGGGTTGAACACTGAAGCTTTCTTT
cdr3_aa: CASSPTGLNTEAFF